This T cell receptor beta chain originates from a study of blood T cells in healthy people across ages. The length of the CDR3 is 16 residues. Germline V gene sequence: CDR1 PRHDT, CDR2 FYEKMQ (reference sequence). V was pared by 4 bases and J by 4 bases, with 19 bases between. It was with a sample-barcoded 5' primer and a J-beta primer mix that a second PCR of roughly 7 to 12 cycles was run. TCRdb redid the calling of the 5' RACE reads with MiXCR, one entry per CDR3 protein. The top ten clones hold 25% to 35% of a sample with hundreds of thousands of distinct CDR3 sequences, around 62% of them seen once.

The chain has TRBV13 and TRBJ1-1; no definite D call. The sequence was collected from a young man in good health. Sequenced sample: blood. The CDR3 loop is CASSSALLASSTEAFF. Here the CDR3 DNA reads TGTGCCAGCAGCTCCGCGTTGCTGGCCTCTTCCACTGAAGCTTTCTTT.